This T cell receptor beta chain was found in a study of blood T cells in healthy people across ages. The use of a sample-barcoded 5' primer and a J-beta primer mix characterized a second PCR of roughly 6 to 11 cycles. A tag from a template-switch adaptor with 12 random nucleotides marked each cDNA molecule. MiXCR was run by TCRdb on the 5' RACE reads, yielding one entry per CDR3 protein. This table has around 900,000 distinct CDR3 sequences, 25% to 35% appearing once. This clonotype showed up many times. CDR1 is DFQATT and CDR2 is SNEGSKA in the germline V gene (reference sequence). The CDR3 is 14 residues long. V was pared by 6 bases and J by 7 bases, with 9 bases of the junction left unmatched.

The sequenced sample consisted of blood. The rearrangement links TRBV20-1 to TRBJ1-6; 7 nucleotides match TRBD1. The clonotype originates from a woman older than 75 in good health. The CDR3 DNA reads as TGCAGTGCCCGCGTGGGGACAGAGAATTCACCCCTCCACTTT. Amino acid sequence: CSARVGTENSPLHF.